This TCR beta chain emerged from a study of blood T cell repertoires in COVID-19. Turning to the study itself: PBMCs, B-cell-depleted T cells, or T cells were the source of the cDNA or gDNA that made up the material.

The germline gives CDR1 MNHEY, CDR2 SVGAGI. The CDR3 is made up of 15 amino acids. V lost 5 bases and J 7 bases, leaving 17 bases between the germline ends. Method: immunoSEQ multiplex PCR; TCRdb's copy keeps in-frame clones and lacks some. Altogether more than 55,000 clones are present, around 83% being singletons, with the ten largest covering 8% to 10%. The V call is TRBV6-5, the J call TRBJ2-2; a possible D gene is TRBD1 (8 bases). The sequence was obtained from an elderly woman with acute or convalescent COVID-19. Source material: peripheral blood. CDR3 DNA: TGTGCCAGCAGTCGGACAGGGAGGGTGATCGGGGAGCTGTTTTTT. It specifies CASSRTGRVIGELFF.